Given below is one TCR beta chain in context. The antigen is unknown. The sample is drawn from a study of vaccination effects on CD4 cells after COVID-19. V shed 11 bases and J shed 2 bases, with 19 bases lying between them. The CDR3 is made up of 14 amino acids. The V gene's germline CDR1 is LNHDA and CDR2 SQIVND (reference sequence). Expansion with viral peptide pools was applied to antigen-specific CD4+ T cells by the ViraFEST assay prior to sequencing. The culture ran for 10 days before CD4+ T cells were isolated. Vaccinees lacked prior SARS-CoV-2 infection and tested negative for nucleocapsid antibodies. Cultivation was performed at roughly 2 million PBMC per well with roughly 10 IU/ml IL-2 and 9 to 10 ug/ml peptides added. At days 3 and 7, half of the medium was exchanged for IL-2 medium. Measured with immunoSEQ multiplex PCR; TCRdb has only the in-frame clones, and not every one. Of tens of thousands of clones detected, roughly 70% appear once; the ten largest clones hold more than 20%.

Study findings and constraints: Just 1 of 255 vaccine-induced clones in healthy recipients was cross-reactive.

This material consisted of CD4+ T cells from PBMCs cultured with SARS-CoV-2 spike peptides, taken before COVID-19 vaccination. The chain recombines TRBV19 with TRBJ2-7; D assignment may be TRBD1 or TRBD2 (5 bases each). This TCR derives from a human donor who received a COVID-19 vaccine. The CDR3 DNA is TGTGCCTCAAAATGGGGGTCCGGAACCTACGAGCAGTACTTC. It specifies CASKWGSGTYEQYF.